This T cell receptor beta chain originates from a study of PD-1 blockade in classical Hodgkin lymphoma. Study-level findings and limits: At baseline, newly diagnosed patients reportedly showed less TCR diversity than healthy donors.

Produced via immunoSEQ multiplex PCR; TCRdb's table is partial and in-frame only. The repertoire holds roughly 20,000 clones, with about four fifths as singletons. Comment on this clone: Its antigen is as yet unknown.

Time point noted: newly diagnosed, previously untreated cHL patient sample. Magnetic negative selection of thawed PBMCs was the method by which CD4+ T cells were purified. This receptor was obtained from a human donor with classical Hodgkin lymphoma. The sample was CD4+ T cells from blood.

CDR3 residues: CASSASGRAQETQYF. The CDR3 DNA reads as TGTGCCAGCAGTGCTAGCGGGAGGGCCCAAGAGACCCAGTACTTC. The chain joins TRBV2 to TRBJ2-5, with TRBD2 identical over 12 bases. V shed 4 bases and J 1 base; nucleotides not matched to a gene: 1. The CDR3 is 15 residues long. Germline CDR1 reads SNHLY; CDR2 reads FYNNEI.